What follows are 4 T cell receptor beta chains derived from one specimen sequenced in a study of shared clonotypes between healthy human individuals (TCRdb year 2020). Preparation of the library involved the immunoSEQ multiplex PCR assay. TCRdb's version of the immuneACCESS table is confined to in-frame rearrangements and falls short of the full clone set. An unresolved V gene accounts for under half of the shortfall where checked; the remainder is of unknown origin. In this sample the table shows approximately 1.1 million clones, 75% to 85% of which occur a single time. The top ten hold 0.5% to 0.6% of the sample. The sequencing input was memory CD4+ T cells from PBMCs. The cell subset or site label on this specimen signifies: CD45RA-negative fraction. The receptor set was obtained from a young man in good health. Some clones in this sample may be carry-over from other donors' samples.

The V gene is TRBV2, the J gene TRBJ2-5; maybe TRBD2 (6 bases). The V and J ends lost 0 bases and 5 bases respectively, with 10 bases between them. The germline gives CDR1 SNHLY, CDR2 FYNNEI. The CDR3 extends over 14 amino acids. The CDR3 loop is CASSEARAGETQYF. As DNA, the CDR3 is TGTGCCAGCAGTGAAGCGAGGGCGGGGGAGACCCAGTACTTC.

The CDR3 nucleotides read TGTGCCAGCAGCCTGAGGGCTAGTCGTTTATACGAGCAGTACTTC. Its protein is CASSLRASRLYEQYF. V usage is TRBV11-1 and J usage is TRBJ2-7, with D maybe TRBD2 (5 bases). Trimming took off 5 bases at V and 4 bases at J, with 18 bases between the two ends. From germline, CDR1 is SGHAT and CDR2 FQDESV (reference sequence). The CDR3 runs 15 residues.

CDR3 bases: TGTGCCAGCAGTTTCCCGGGAACGAACTATGGCTACACCTTC. Translation: CASSFPGTNYGYTF. The V gene is TRBV28, the J gene TRBJ1-2; D uncertain. The V gene lost 3 bases and the J gene lost 2 bases, with 10 bases spanning the gap. CDR3 length equals 14 residues. Looked up from germline, CDR1 is MDHEN and CDR2 is SYDVKM.

The chain links TRBV18 to TRBJ1-4, with no clear D. Trimming pared 3 bases from V and 0 bases from J, leaving 14 bases between. The germline gives CDR1 KGHSH, CDR2 LQKENI. The CDR3 has 17 amino acids. The CDR3 loop is CASSPRDFHATNEKLFF. CDR3 sequence (DNA): TGTGCCAGCTCACCTCGAGACTTTCACGCAACTAATGAAAAACTGTTTTTT.